A selection of T cell receptor beta chains follows, all from one sample in a study of cytomegalovirus exposure and HLA in healthy donors. The protocol was immunoSEQ multiplex PCR, while the TCRdb copy is restricted to in-frame clones and leaves out a portion. The table shows about 67,000 clones, with approximately 90% occurring only once. Sequencing was performed on PBMCs. These receptors were collected from a woman in her thirties in good health and CMV-seropositive. CDR3s include the opening cysteine and the closing phenylalanine or tryptophan. Size is stated for part of the rows, as once, few or many counts, or as a class when the clone is expanded.

once TRBV5-4 CASSEDRGGFSGNTIYF
NA TRBV19 CASSTGTSNTGELFF
NA TRBV1 CTSSQNRGRTKTEAFF
NA TRBV5-5 CASSLTGGVGYEQYF
NA TRBV6-1 CASSVAGLTDTQYF
NA TRBV9 CASGRGRSSTDTQYF
NA TRBV5-1 CASSSGTRSYEQYF
NA TRBV27 CASSLILAARDEQFF
NA TRBV19 CASSTQALVQGFRELFF
NA TRBV4-1 CASSQDFMEAGANVLTF
NA TRBV6-6 CASSYSNLDTQYF
NA TRBV30 CAWSRLAGVADTQYF
NA TRBV5-1 CASSLEGSAFSYEQYF
NA TRBV19 CASRARNQETQYF
NA TRBV4-2 CASSFGLAGGGSSYNEQFF
NA TRBV6-4 CASSDQSSGYTQYF
NA TRBV27 CASSPVGQGRMDGYTF
NA TRBV11-2 CASMNRGRFYNEQFF
NA TRBV5-5 CASSPSVSTEAFF
NA TRBV28 CASRSQGASGYTF
once TRBV9 CAGSVSGATPETQYF
NA TRBV11-3 CASSSGQGPSTDTQYF
NA TRBV7-8 CASSNYGSLEEAQYF
NA TRBV28 CASRENTEAFF
NA TRBV15 CATSRDLGGTYEQYF
once TRBV5-1 CASSLVGSGREYNEQFF
NA TRBV5-6 CASSLSGATNEKLFF
NA TRBV27 CASSSRDRGLYTQYF
NA TRBV5-6 CASSLQGAYEQYF
NA TRBV10-2 CASSEFRYGYTF
NA TRBV12-5 CASRLAVNNEQFF
once TRBV5-1 CASSLAGEDEQFF
NA TRBV5-1 CASSFRSRDTGELFF
few TRBV4-1 CASSQGVFIPGQGGEQYF
NA TRBV2 CANSVTSGNNEQFF
NA TRBV19 CASERGYRFNQPQHF
NA TRBV2 CASGHLLTQPGTGEMAFF
NA TRBV15 CATSRDIAGELFF
NA TRBV6-6 CASSSSGTVTDTQYF
NA TRBV11-2 CASSLGGPAETQYF
NA TRBV9 CASKGQGAAGEQFF
NA TRBV28 CASSLWGRTYYNEQFF
NA TRBV29-1 CSVEGYRLAGGAYEQYF